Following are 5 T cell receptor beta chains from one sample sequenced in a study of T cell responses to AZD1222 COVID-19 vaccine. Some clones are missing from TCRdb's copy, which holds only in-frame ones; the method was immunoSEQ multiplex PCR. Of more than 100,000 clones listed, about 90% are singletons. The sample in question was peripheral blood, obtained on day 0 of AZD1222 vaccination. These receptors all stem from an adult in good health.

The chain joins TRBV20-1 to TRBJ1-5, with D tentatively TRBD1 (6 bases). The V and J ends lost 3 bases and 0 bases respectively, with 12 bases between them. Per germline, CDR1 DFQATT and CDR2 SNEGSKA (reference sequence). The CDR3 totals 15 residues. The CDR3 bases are TGCAGTGCTAGTACAACAGGGCTTAGCAATCAGCCCCAGCATTTT. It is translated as CSASTTGLSNQPQHF.

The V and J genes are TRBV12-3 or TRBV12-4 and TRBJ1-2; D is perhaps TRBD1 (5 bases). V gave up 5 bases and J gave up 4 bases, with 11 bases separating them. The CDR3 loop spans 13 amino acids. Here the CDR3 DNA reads TGTGCCAGCAGTGATCAGGGTAGCTATGGCTACACCTTC. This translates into CASSDQGSYGYTF.

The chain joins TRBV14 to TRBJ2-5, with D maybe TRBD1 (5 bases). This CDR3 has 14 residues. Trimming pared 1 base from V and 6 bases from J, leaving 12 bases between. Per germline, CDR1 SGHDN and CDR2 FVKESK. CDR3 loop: CASSQAWGAQTQYF. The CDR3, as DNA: TGTGCCAGCAGCCAAGCCTGGGGCGCCCAGACCCAGTACTTC.

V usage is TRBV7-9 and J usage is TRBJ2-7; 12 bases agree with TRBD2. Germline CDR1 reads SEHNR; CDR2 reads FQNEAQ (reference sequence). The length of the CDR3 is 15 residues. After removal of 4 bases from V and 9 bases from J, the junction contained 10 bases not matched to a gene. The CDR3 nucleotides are TGTGCCAGCAGCTCGGGACTAGCGGGCCCGAACTTGCAGTACTTC. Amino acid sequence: CASSSGLAGPNLQYF. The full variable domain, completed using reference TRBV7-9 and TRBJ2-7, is DTGVSQNPRHKITKRGQNVTFRCDPISEHNRLYWYRQTLGQGPEFLTYFQNEAQLEKSRLLSDRFSAERPKGSFSTLEIQRTEQGDSAMYLCASSSGLAGPNLQYFGPGTRLTVT.

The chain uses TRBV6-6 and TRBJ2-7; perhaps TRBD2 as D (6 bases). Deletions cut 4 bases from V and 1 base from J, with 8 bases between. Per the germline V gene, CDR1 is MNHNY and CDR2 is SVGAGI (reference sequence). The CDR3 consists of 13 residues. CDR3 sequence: CASSSGESYEQYF. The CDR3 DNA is TGTGCCAGCAGTTCGGGGGAATCCTACGAGCAGTACTTC.